The rows below give T cell receptor beta chains drawn from one sample of a study of blood T cells in healthy people across ages. TCRdb fed the 5' RACE reads into MiXCR, producing one record per CDR3 protein. The sample contains roughly 680,000 distinct CDR3 sequences, more than 20% of which appear only once. Sample: blood. All receptors come from a man aged 70-80 years in good health. CDR3s include the opening cysteine and the closing phenylalanine or tryptophan. The order of the fields is J gene, V gene, D gene, clone size, CDR3 DNA, CDR3 protein. The D gene is left open where the match is weak. Where a row states a size, it is once, few, many or the class of an expanded clone; other rows omit it.

j_call: TRBJ1-2; v_call: TRBV6-2/TRBV6-3; d_call: TRBD1; clone_size: NA; cdr3_nt: TGTGCCAGCAGTTACACGACAGGGAGGTATGGCTACACCTTC; cdr3_aa: CASSYTTGRYGYTF
j_call: TRBJ2-1; v_call: TRBV20-1; d_call: TRBD1; clone_size: NA; cdr3_nt: TGCAGTGCTAGAGTCTGGACAGGGACGGCTGAGCAGTTCTTC; cdr3_aa: CSARVWTGTAEQFF
j_call: TRBJ2-3; v_call: TRBV5-1; d_call: TRBD1; clone_size: NA; cdr3_nt: TGCGCCAGCTTTCCGGGACAGGGCACAGATACGCAGTATTTT; cdr3_aa: CASFPGQGTDTQYF
j_call: TRBJ2-7; v_call: TRBV29-1; d_call: NA; clone_size: many; cdr3_nt: TGCAGCGTTGAAGACCCCGGGGAGCAGTACTTC; cdr3_aa: CSVEDPGEQYF
j_call: TRBJ2-4; v_call: TRBV2; d_call: NA; clone_size: NA; cdr3_nt: TGTGCCAGCATGTGGGCCCAGGATAAAAACATTCAGTACTTC; cdr3_aa: CASMWAQDKNIQYF
j_call: TRBJ2-2; v_call: TRBV9; d_call: TRBD2; clone_size: NA; cdr3_nt: TGTGCCAGCAGCCATCCTTGGGAGGGAGACACCGGGGAGCTGTTTTTT; cdr3_aa: CASSHPWEGDTGELFF
j_call: TRBJ2-7; v_call: TRBV4-3; d_call: TRBD2; clone_size: few; cdr3_nt: TGCGCCAGCAGCCAAGACCGAACTAGCGGGCCCACCTACGAGCAGTACTTC; cdr3_aa: CASSQDRTSGPTYEQYF
j_call: TRBJ2-2; v_call: TRBV20-1; d_call: NA; clone_size: NA; cdr3_nt: TGCAGTGCTAGAAACTCTAAAAGGGAGCATAGCGGGGAGCTGTTTTTT; cdr3_aa: CSARNSKREHSGELFF
j_call: TRBJ2-1; v_call: TRBV3-1; d_call: NA; clone_size: NA; cdr3_nt: TGTGCCAGCAGGACTAGTTGGGACCATGAGCAGTTCTTC; cdr3_aa: CASRTSWDHEQFF
j_call: TRBJ2-5; v_call: TRBV7-3; d_call: NA; clone_size: NA; cdr3_nt: TGTGCCAGCAGCTTATGGGCGGGAGAGACCCAGTACTTC; cdr3_aa: CASSLWAGETQYF
j_call: TRBJ2-1; v_call: TRBV25-1; d_call: TRBD2; clone_size: few; cdr3_nt: TGTGCCAGCACGAGGACTAGCGGTTACAATGAGCAGTTCTTC; cdr3_aa: CASTRTSGYNEQFF
j_call: TRBJ2-2; v_call: TRBV28; d_call: NA; clone_size: many; cdr3_nt: TGTGCCAGCAGGCCCCTGGTTACAGTACGTAACGGGGAGCTGTTTTTT; cdr3_aa: CASRPLVTVRNGELFF
j_call: TRBJ2-7; v_call: TRBV28; d_call: TRBD1; clone_size: NA; cdr3_nt: TGTGCCAGCTGGGGACAGGGCAATTTAGGGGGCTCCTACGAGCAGTACTTC; cdr3_aa: CASWGQGNLGGSYEQYF
j_call: TRBJ2-7; v_call: TRBV20-1; d_call: NA; clone_size: many; cdr3_nt: TGCAGTGCTAGAGATGAACACCCCGGGACGGCTTACGAGCAGTACTTC; cdr3_aa: CSARDEHPGTAYEQYF
j_call: TRBJ2-3; v_call: TRBV5-1; d_call: TRBD1; clone_size: few; cdr3_nt: TGCGCCAGCAGCTTGGTACGGACAGGGGGCCGATTGCAGGGAGATACGCAGTATTTT; cdr3_aa: CASSLVRTGGRLQGDTQYF
j_call: TRBJ2-5; v_call: TRBV4-1; d_call: NA; clone_size: many; cdr3_nt: TGCGCCAGCAGCCAAGTAGTCGGCGGGACCGAGACCCAGTACTTC; cdr3_aa: CASSQVVGGTETQYF
j_call: TRBJ2-1; v_call: TRBV29-1; d_call: TRBD2; clone_size: NA; cdr3_nt: TGCAGCGCCGTATCGGGGACTAGCGCGTACAATCAGCAGTTCTTC; cdr3_aa: CSAVSGTSAYNQQFF
j_call: TRBJ1-6; v_call: TRBV12-3/TRBV12-4; d_call: TRBD1; clone_size: NA; cdr3_nt: TGTGCCAGCAACCGGGACAGGGGGATCTCACCCCTCCACTTT; cdr3_aa: CASNRDRGISPLHF
j_call: TRBJ1-4; v_call: TRBV20-1; d_call: NA; clone_size: NA; cdr3_nt: TGCAGTGCTAGGAGAGCTCAGGCCAATGAAAAACTGTTTTTT; cdr3_aa: CSARRAQANEKLFF
j_call: TRBJ2-3; v_call: TRBV6-1; d_call: NA; clone_size: NA; cdr3_nt: TGTGCCAGCAGTGAAGTCCGACTAGCAGATACGCAGTATTTT; cdr3_aa: CASSEVRLADTQYF
j_call: TRBJ2-1; v_call: TRBV5-1; d_call: TRBD1; clone_size: NA; cdr3_nt: TGCGCCAGCAGCCAAGGGACAGGGGGTGGCAATGAGCAGTTCTTC; cdr3_aa: CASSQGTGGGNEQFF
j_call: TRBJ2-7; v_call: TRBV12-3/TRBV12-4; d_call: TRBD2; clone_size: few; cdr3_nt: TGTGCCAGCAGTTTAGGGGCGGGAGTTTCCTACGAGCAGTACTTC; cdr3_aa: CASSLGAGVSYEQYF
j_call: TRBJ2-5; v_call: TRBV20-1; d_call: TRBD2; clone_size: few; cdr3_nt: TGCAGTGCTACAAGGACTAGCAAAGAGACCCAGTACTTC; cdr3_aa: CSATRTSKETQYF
j_call: TRBJ2-1; v_call: TRBV19; d_call: TRBD2; clone_size: NA; cdr3_nt: TGTGCCAGTAGTATATTACGGGAGGGTGGGCAGTTCTTC; cdr3_aa: CASSILREGGQFF
j_call: TRBJ1-5; v_call: TRBV5-8; d_call: NA; clone_size: NA; cdr3_nt: TGTGCCAGCAGCTTGGGAGGGGTTAGCAATCAGCCCCAGCATTTT; cdr3_aa: CASSLGGVSNQPQHF
j_call: TRBJ1-6; v_call: TRBV4-3; d_call: NA; clone_size: few; cdr3_nt: TGCGCCAGCAGCCAAGCCCTTGGGGGGTTCTCTTCGTTT; cdr3_aa: CASSQALGGFSSF
j_call: TRBJ2-3; v_call: TRBV6-1; d_call: NA; clone_size: few; cdr3_nt: TGTGCCAGCAGTGAGTTGTTATATACGCAGTATTTT; cdr3_aa: CASSELLYTQYF
j_call: TRBJ1-2; v_call: TRBV3-1; d_call: TRBD1; clone_size: few; cdr3_nt: TGTGCCAGCAGCCAAGGCGGGACAGGGGGCCGTGGCTACACCTTC; cdr3_aa: CASSQGGTGGRGYTF
j_call: TRBJ2-7; v_call: TRBV6-6; d_call: NA; clone_size: NA; cdr3_nt: TGTGCCAGCAGTTTTGAGGGTAAAGCCTACGAGCAGTACTTC; cdr3_aa: CASSFEGKAYEQYF
j_call: TRBJ2-1; v_call: TRBV2; d_call: TRBD2; clone_size: few; cdr3_nt: TGTGCCAGCAGGGGGACTAGCGGTCCAAAGGCGGGGGAGCAGTTCTTC; cdr3_aa: CASRGTSGPKAGEQFF
j_call: TRBJ2-5; v_call: TRBV3-1; d_call: TRBD1; clone_size: few; cdr3_nt: TGTGCCAGCAGCCGTAAGACAGGGCCGGAGACCCAGTACTTC; cdr3_aa: CASSRKTGPETQYF
j_call: TRBJ2-5; v_call: TRBV11-2; d_call: NA; clone_size: NA; cdr3_nt: TGTGCCAGCAGCTTAAGGTCGGGTGGAGCGGTTAAAGAGACCCAGTACTTC; cdr3_aa: CASSLRSGGAVKETQYF
j_call: TRBJ2-3; v_call: TRBV27; d_call: TRBD2; clone_size: many; cdr3_nt: TGTGCCAGTCGGCTAGCGGGAGCGGATACGCAGTATTTT; cdr3_aa: CASRLAGADTQYF
j_call: TRBJ2-5; v_call: TRBV28; d_call: NA; clone_size: many; cdr3_nt: TGTGCCAGCATCGAGGGAGGAGGAGAGACCCAGTACTTC; cdr3_aa: CASIEGGGETQYF
j_call: TRBJ1-1; v_call: TRBV7-2; d_call: NA; clone_size: once; cdr3_nt: TGTGCCAGCAGCTTAGTAGGAACAAGCACTGAAGCTTTCTTT; cdr3_aa: CASSLVGTSTEAFF
j_call: TRBJ2-1; v_call: TRBV15; d_call: TRBD2; clone_size: few; cdr3_nt: TGTGCCACCAGCAGAGAAGTGGCGGGAGGATACAATGAGCAGTTCTTC; cdr3_aa: CATSREVAGGYNEQFF
j_call: TRBJ2-3; v_call: TRBV11-2; d_call: NA; clone_size: NA; cdr3_nt: TGTGCCAGCGGGAGGTTGTTTTCATCGGATACGCAGTATTTT; cdr3_aa: CASGRLFSSDTQYF
j_call: TRBJ2-5; v_call: TRBV7-2; d_call: NA; clone_size: NA; cdr3_nt: TGTGCCAGCAGCTTAGTCAGGCAGAAGCGAGAGACCCAGTACTTC; cdr3_aa: CASSLVRQKRETQYF
j_call: TRBJ1-3; v_call: TRBV10-3; d_call: NA; clone_size: NA; cdr3_nt: TGTGCCATCAGTGTGGAGTTCTTTGGAAACACCATATATTTT; cdr3_aa: CAISVEFFGNTIYF
j_call: TRBJ2-1; v_call: TRBV28; d_call: TRBD2; clone_size: few; cdr3_nt: TGTGCCAGCAGTCCCTCCTGGGGGGGGACCTACAATGAGCAGTTCTTC; cdr3_aa: CASSPSWGGTYNEQFF
j_call: TRBJ2-3; v_call: TRBV10-3; d_call: TRBD2; clone_size: few; cdr3_nt: TGTGCCACGGGGGATAGCGGGGGCACAGATACGCAGTATTTT; cdr3_aa: CATGDSGGTDTQYF
j_call: TRBJ2-2; v_call: TRBV3-1; d_call: NA; clone_size: once; cdr3_nt: TGTGCCAGCAGCCAAGATCACGCAGGGGCAGCTAACACCGGGGAGCTGTTTTTT; cdr3_aa: CASSQDHAGAANTGELFF
j_call: TRBJ2-3; v_call: TRBV9; d_call: TRBD2; clone_size: many; cdr3_nt: TGTGCCAGCAGCGTAGCGGGAGGGCCGATAGATACGCAGTATTTT; cdr3_aa: CASSVAGGPIDTQYF
j_call: TRBJ1-5; v_call: TRBV18; d_call: NA; clone_size: few; cdr3_nt: TGTGCCAGCTCAATTGGCGAAAATAGCAATCAGCCCCAGCATTTT; cdr3_aa: CASSIGENSNQPQHF
j_call: TRBJ2-1; v_call: TRBV7-7; d_call: NA; clone_size: few; cdr3_nt: TGTGCTAGTGCACTGAGCTCCTACAATGAGCAGTTCTTC; cdr3_aa: CASALSSYNEQFF
j_call: TRBJ1-2; v_call: TRBV25-1; d_call: NA; clone_size: NA; cdr3_nt: TGTGCCAGCAGTGAAGGGCGGATCTATGGCTACACCTTC; cdr3_aa: CASSEGRIYGYTF